This TCR beta chain appears in the sequencing data of a study of T cell repertoires in cytomegalovirus infection. Overall study context: Through public TCR beta signatures, both CMV infection and matching HLA type were indicated. Points from the study as a whole: Dominating the ex vivo response were TCR beta clonotypes that were CMV-specific and HLA-C-restricted. Carriers of CMV and the relevant HLA type were discriminated by public TCR beta frequency.

This clonotype has at least ten counts. Its specificity is unknown. TCRdb re-called the reads through MiXCR, storing one row per CDR3 protein. The sample holds fewer than 300,000 distinct CDR3 sequences; about 26% are singletons and the top ten take approximately 15%. Germline CDR1 SGHTA, CDR2 FQGNSA. V lost 1 base and J lost 2, with 9 bases in between. The CDR3 has 15 residues. The sample consisted of PBMCs. The receptor was isolated from a human donor in good health (CMV status not recorded). Some clones in this sample may be carry-over from other donors' samples. The chain joins TRBV7-2 to TRBJ2-1, with TRBD2 as a possible D gene (5 bases). The CDR3 nucleotides are TGTGCCAGCAGCTTAGGGCTAGCTGCCTACAATGAGCAGTTCTTC. Amino acid sequence: CASSLGLAAYNEQFF. The full variable domain, its missing parts supplied by reference TRBV7-2 and TRBJ2-1, is GAGVSQSPSNKVTEKGKDVELRCDPISGHTALYWYRQSLGQGLEFLIYFQGNSAPDKSGLPSDRFSAERTGGSVSTLTIQRTQQEDSAVYLCASSLGLAAYNEQFFGPGTRLTVL.